The rows below give T cell receptor beta chains drawn from one sample of a study of T cells in Graves' hyperthyroidism and ophthalmopathy. A single record per CDR3 protein comes from TCRdb applying MiXCR to the multiplex PCR reads. The profile covers roughly 380,000 distinct CDR3 sequences, with approximately 20% appearing a single time and about 3.5% taken by the ten largest. The sequencing sample was made of blood. The receptors were gathered from a woman between 18 and 29 years old with Graves' hyperthyroidism. CDR3s include the opening cysteine and the closing phenylalanine or tryptophan. Each record gives: clone size, J gene, D gene, V gene, CDR3 DNA, CDR3 protein. The D gene is left open where the match is weak. Clone sizes are given selectively: once, few, many, or a class where the clone is expanded.

many TRBJ2-7 TRBD1 TRBV5-1 TGCGCCAGCAGCTCCGGGACAGCTGACCCAGGGGACGAGCAGTACTTC CASSSGTADPGDEQYF
many TRBJ1-6 TRBD1 TRBV12-3/TRBV12-4 TGTGCCAGCAGGGACCCCAGGGGGCCTAATTCACCCCTCCACTTT CASRDPRGPNSPLHF
. TRBJ2-7 TRBD1 TRBV12-3/TRBV12-4 TGTGCCAGCAGCCCTTGGGACAGGGCCCCCCACGAGCAGTACTTC CASSPWDRAPHEQYF
few TRBJ2-7 . TRBV9 TGTGCCAGCAGCCACAGGGGGGGGTACGAGCAGTACTTC CASSHRGGYEQYF
. TRBJ1-2 . TRBV28 TGTGCCAGCAGAACAGGGTATTATGGCTACACCTTC CASRTGYYGYTF
. TRBJ1-5 TRBD1 TRBV18 TGTGCCAGCCACCGGACAGGGTTGGAGCCCCAGCATTTT CASHRTGLEPQHF
many TRBJ2-2 . TRBV19 TGTGCCAGTAGTAAACTAAGGGGTTCGGGGACCGGGGAGCTGTTTTTT CASSKLRGSGTGELFF
. TRBJ2-2 . TRBV10-1 TGCGCCAGCAGTGATGTAGACGGGGAGCTGTTTTTT CASSDVDGELFF
. TRBJ2-7 . TRBV28 TGTGCCAGCAGTACGGACAGCCAGACCTCCTACGAGCAGTACTTC CASSTDSQTSYEQYF
. TRBJ2-2 . TRBV2 TGTGCCAGCAGTCAACCCGGGCTTAGCGTACAGATCGTTGGCACCGGGGAGCTGTTTTTT CASSQPGLSVQIVGTGELFF
many TRBJ1-5 TRBD1 TRBV20-1 TGCAGTGCTAGGAAGACAGGGGGCAATCAGCCCCAGCATTTT CSARKTGGNQPQHF
many TRBJ2-7 . TRBV11-2 TGTGCCAGCAGCCCCCGTAGGGAGTACGAGCAGTACTTC CASSPRREYEQYF
. TRBJ2-2 . TRBV7-8 TGTGCCAGCAGACGACAGGAAGGGTGGAGCGGGGAGCTGTTTTTT CASRRQEGWSGELFF
. TRBJ1-5 . TRBV4-1 TGCGCCAGCAGCCAACCCGGGACACGCAATCAGCCCCAGCATTTT CASSQPGTRNQPQHF
many TRBJ1-2 . TRBV6-1 TGTGCCAGCAATGGGCAGGGCCACTATGGCTACACCTTC CASNGQGHYGYTF
many TRBJ1-4 . TRBV27 TGTGCCAGCAGTACGAAGGCGGAAAAACTGTTTTTT CASSTKAEKLFF
. TRBJ1-2 . TRBV2 TGTGCCAGCACGGGTCGATCTTATGGCTACACCTTC CASTGRSYGYTF
few TRBJ2-2 . TRBV12-3/TRBV12-4 TGTGCCAGCAGTTTCCAGGGTCGGGTCACCGGGGAGCTGTTTTTT CASSFQGRVTGELFF
many TRBJ2-5 TRBD2 TRBV7-8 TGTGCCAGCAGCCTATCGCGGGGGGCCCAAGAGACCCAGTACTTC CASSLSRGAQETQYF
many TRBJ1-2 . TRBV12-3/TRBV12-4 TGTGCCAGCAGTCCTGACGGGCTTATTTATGGCTACACCTTC CASSPDGLIYGYTF
. TRBJ2-7 TRBD2 TRBV6-1 TGTGCCAGCAGTCAGACTAGCGGGGGGGCCGGGAGATATGAGCAGGACTTC CASSQTSGGAGRYEQDF
many TRBJ2-7 TRBD1 TRBV12-3/TRBV12-4 TGTGCCAGCAGATCTAGGACAGGTGTGGCCTACGAGCAGTACTTC CASRSRTGVAYEQYF
many TRBJ1-5 . TRBV6-1 TGTGCCAGCAGTGAAGCTGTGGGCGTCAGGCAGCCCCAGCATTTT CASSEAVGVRQPQHF
many TRBJ2-2 . TRBV28 TGTGCCAGCAGTGCCCAGGATCCCGCGAACACCGGGGAGCTGTTTTTT CASSAQDPANTGELFF
many TRBJ2-7 TRBD2 TRBV6-1 TGTGCCAGTGAAAGCGGGGGGACCGACTACGAGCAGTACTTC CASESGGTDYEQYF
many TRBJ2-5 TRBD1 TRBV7-8 TGTGCCAGCAGCCCCGTGGACAGGGGGTGGAGGCAAGAGACCCAGTACTTC CASSPVDRGWRQETQYF
many TRBJ1-2 . TRBV2 TGTGCCTCATACATAGGGACGGAATATGGCTACACCTTC CASYIGTEYGYTF
many TRBJ2-5 . TRBV7-9 TGTGCCAGCAGCTTAGTTCTGCGGGGGCCGGGAGAGACCCAGTACTTC CASSLVLRGPGETQYF
few TRBJ2-4 . TRBV6-1 TGTGCCAGCAGTGAGCGACCATCGTGGGACATTCAGTACTTC CASSERPSWDIQYF
many TRBJ1-2 TRBD1 TRBV6-5 TGTGCCAGCAGTACCCGGGACAGACTACGGAGAGGCTACACCTTC CASSTRDRLRRGYTF
. TRBJ2-7 TRBD1 TRBV6-1 TGTGCCAGCAGACCGGGACAGGGGTTTTACGAGCAGTACTTC CASRPGQGFYEQYF
many TRBJ2-7 TRBD2 TRBV7-9 TGTGCCAGCAGCTTAGGCGGGGGGAAACCCTACGAGCAGTACTTC CASSLGGGKPYEQYF
many TRBJ1-5 . TRBV20-1 TGCAGTGCTAGGATGGGGGGACGTCAGCCCCAGCATTTT CSARMGGRQPQHF
. TRBJ2-7 . TRBV20-1 TGCAGTGCTAGTAGGGGGGACCCCGAGGACTTC CSASRGDPEDF
. TRBJ2-7 . TRBV28 TGTGCCAGCACTGCCACCCGACCGACCGACTACAATGAGCAGTACTTC CASTATRPTDYNEQYF
many TRBJ2-2 TRBD2 TRBV2 TGTGCCAGCAGTGCAAGCCGGGGGGCGAACACCGGGGAGCTGTTTTTT CASSASRGANTGELFF
many TRBJ2-7 . TRBV11-2 TGTGCCAGCAGCCAAAACTCCTACGAGCAGTACTTC CASSQNSYEQYF
. TRBJ2-5 . TRBV2 TGTGCCAGCGAAGAAGAGACCCAGTACTTC CASEEETQYF
many TRBJ2-7 . TRBV11-2 TGTGCCAGCAGCTTAGAGGGTTGGGCAGGGCAGTACTTC CASSLEGWAGQYF
. TRBJ2-2 . TRBV5-1 TGCGCCAGCAGCTCCAGGGAGAGCACCGGGGAGCTGTTTTTT CASSSRESTGELFF
many TRBJ1-6 . TRBV30 TGTGCCTGGAGTACCGGCTTAGAGTCACCCCTCCACTTT CAWSTGLESPLHF
many TRBJ1-1 . TRBV28 TGTGCCAGCAGTTTGAGCACTGAAGCTTTCTTT CASSLSTEAFF
. TRBJ2-5 . TRBV29-1 TGCAGCGTTGGGACGGTATCAGAGACCCAGTACTTC CSVGTVSETQYF
. TRBJ2-5 TRBD2 TRBV20-1 TGCAGTGCTAGAGATCCGGCTAGCGGGGGGTCTCAAGAGACCCAGTACTTC CSARDPASGGSQETQYF
many TRBJ2-5 TRBD1 TRBV6-2/TRBV6-3 TGTGCCAGCAGAGGGACAGAGAGAGAGACCCAGTACTTC CASRGTERETQYF
many TRBJ2-7 TRBD2 TRBV24-1 TGTGCCACCAGTGTCAAAGCGGGGGGGCGGGAGCAGTACTTC CATSVKAGGREQYF
many TRBJ1-5 . TRBV12-3/TRBV12-4 TGTGCCAGCAGTTACTCCGAAACCCGCAATCAGCCCCAGCATTTT CASSYSETRNQPQHF
many TRBJ2-7 TRBD2 TRBV6-1 TGTGCCAGCAGTGATTGGACTAGCGAACCCTACGAGCAGTACTTC CASSDWTSEPYEQYF
. TRBJ1-6 . TRBV14 TGTGCCAGCAGCCAGAGACCCCCCGGAGGCTCCTATAATTCACCCCTCCACTTT CASSQRPPGGSYNSPLHF
. TRBJ1-5 . TRBV20-1 TGCAGTGCTAGGGACGGGACAACTCATAGCAATCAGCCCCAGCATTTT CSARDGTTHSNQPQHF
many TRBJ2-7 . TRBV20-1 TGCAGTGCCACCGGGACAGCGGGGCACGAGCAGTACTTC CSATGTAGHEQYF
many TRBJ1-5 TRBD1 TRBV19 TGTGCCAGTAGCGGACAGGTGGTTCAGCCCCAGCATTTT CASSGQVVQPQHF